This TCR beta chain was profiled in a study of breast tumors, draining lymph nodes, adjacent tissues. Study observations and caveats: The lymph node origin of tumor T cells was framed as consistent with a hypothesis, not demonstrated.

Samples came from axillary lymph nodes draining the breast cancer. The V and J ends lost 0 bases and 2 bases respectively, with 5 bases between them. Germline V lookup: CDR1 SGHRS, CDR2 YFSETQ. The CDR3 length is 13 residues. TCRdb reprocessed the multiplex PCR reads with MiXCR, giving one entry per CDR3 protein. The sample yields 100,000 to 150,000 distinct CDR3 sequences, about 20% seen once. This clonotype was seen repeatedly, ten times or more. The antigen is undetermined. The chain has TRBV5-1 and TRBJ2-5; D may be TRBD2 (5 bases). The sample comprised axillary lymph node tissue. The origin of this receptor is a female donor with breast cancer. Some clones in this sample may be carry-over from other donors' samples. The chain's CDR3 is CASSLGGQETQYF. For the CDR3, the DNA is TGCGCCAGCAGCTTGGGAGGGCAAGAGACCCAGTACTTC.